Listed below are T cell receptor beta chains from one sample, sequenced in a study of OX40 agonist ivuxolimab in advanced cancers. TCRdb's table, derived via immunoSEQ multiplex PCR, lists solely in-frame clones and lacks some. The sample has approximately 76,000 clones; about nine tenths are singletons. The specimen was CD4+ or CD8+ T cells sorted from blood, collected in a trial of the OX40 agonist ivuxolimab. Every receptor here comes from an adult with an advanced solid tumor such as melanoma, head and neck, liver or kidney cancer. Each CDR3 is given with its conserved first and last residue. A D gene is named only where the DNA matches it firmly.

v_gene: TRBV19; j_gene: TRBJ2-2; d_gene: NA; CDR3nt: TGTGCCAGTAGTGGGCTAAGGGGGGGAACCGGGGAGCTGTTTTTT; CDR3aa: CASSGLRGGTGELFF
v_gene: TRBV5-1; j_gene: TRBJ2-3; d_gene: TRBD2; CDR3nt: TGCGCCAGCAGCTCCGCCGGGACTAGCGGAAACACAGATACGCAGTATTTT; CDR3aa: CASSSAGTSGNTDTQYF
v_gene: TRBV18; j_gene: TRBJ1-6; d_gene: NA; CDR3nt: TGTGCCAGCTCAACTGAGGAAAGCTCCTATAATTCACCCCTCCACTTT; CDR3aa: CASSTEESSYNSPLHF
v_gene: TRBV7-2; j_gene: TRBJ2-7; d_gene: TRBD2; CDR3nt: TGTGCCAGCTCCCGACAGGGACTAGCGGGCGGCGAGCAGTACTTC; CDR3aa: CASSRQGLAGGEQYF
v_gene: TRBV28; j_gene: TRBJ2-3; d_gene: NA; CDR3nt: TGTGCCAGCAGCCCTCCCCCGAAAGATACGCAGTATTTT; CDR3aa: CASSPPPKDTQYF
v_gene: TRBV10-3; j_gene: TRBJ2-7; d_gene: NA; CDR3nt: TGTGCCATCAGTGGGGCGGGACAGCGGGGCGAGCAGTACTTC; CDR3aa: CAISGAGQRGEQYF
v_gene: TRBV29-1; j_gene: TRBJ2-4; d_gene: NA; CDR3nt: TGCAGCGTTGCAACTCTGCTGGGCGCCAAAAACATTCAGTACTTC; CDR3aa: CSVATLLGAKNIQYF
v_gene: TRBV7-7; j_gene: TRBJ1-2; d_gene: NA; CDR3nt: TGTGCCAGCAGCTTAGTACCAGCCCATTGGGTTGGCTACACCTTC; CDR3aa: CASSLVPAHWVGYTF
v_gene: TRBV19; j_gene: TRBJ2-5; d_gene: NA; CDR3nt: TGTGCCAGTAGTATTAGAGAAGGATTGAAAGAGACCCAGTACTTC; CDR3aa: CASSIREGLKETQYF
v_gene: TRBV11-3; j_gene: TRBJ2-5; d_gene: NA; CDR3nt: TGTGCCAGCAGCTTAGGGACAGCCCAAGAGACCCAGTACTTC; CDR3aa: CASSLGTAQETQYF
v_gene: TRBV5-1; j_gene: TRBJ2-3; d_gene: NA; CDR3nt: TGCGCCAGCAGCTTGCTTGGGGATACGCAGTATTTT; CDR3aa: CASSLLGDTQYF
v_gene: TRBV7-8; j_gene: TRBJ2-3; d_gene: NA; CDR3nt: TGTGCCACCTCGACCTCGGCGGGAAGCACAGATACGCAGTATTTT; CDR3aa: CATSTSAGSTDTQYF
v_gene: TRBV30; j_gene: TRBJ2-7; d_gene: TRBD2; CDR3nt: TGTGCCTGGAGCAGGGGACTAGCAAGCGGCTACGAGCAGTACTTC; CDR3aa: CAWSRGLASGYEQYF
v_gene: TRBV27; j_gene: TRBJ2-1; d_gene: TRBD2; CDR3nt: TGTGCCAGCAGTTCATGGGACTACATTAAGCACAATGAGCAGTTCTTC; CDR3aa: CASSSWDYIKHNEQFF
v_gene: TRBV6-6; j_gene: TRBJ2-7; d_gene: TRBD1; CDR3nt: TGTGCCAGCAGTATGGGGACAGGGTCCTACGAGCAGTACTTC; CDR3aa: CASSMGTGSYEQYF
v_gene: TRBV13; j_gene: TRBJ2-6; d_gene: NA; CDR3nt: TGTGCCAGCAGCCTCGGAAGGACAGCCCTTGTGGCCAACGTCCTGACTTTC; CDR3aa: CASSLGRTALVANVLTF